This T cell receptor beta chain was sequenced for a study of T cell responses to AZD1222 COVID-19 vaccine. Measured with immunoSEQ multiplex PCR; TCRdb has only the in-frame clones, and not every one. The table records 110,000 to 150,000 clones, around 91% of them present only once. The CDR3 has 11 amino acids. The germline CDR1 and CDR2 sequences are SGHKS and YYEKEE (reference sequence). V lost 4 bases, J lost 8 bases, and 9 bases lay in between. Note on this clone: Antigen unknown.

Study-wide findings and caveats: Repertoires were obtained solely post-peak T cell response. Spike-spanning, vaccine-associated CD4 TCRs were dominant at 160-218 and 743-854.

The rearrangement joins TRBV5-5 to TRBJ2-5; unclear D gene. The receptor was derived from an adult in good health. Material: peripheral blood, obtained on day 0 of AZD1222 vaccination. CDR3 DNA: TGTGCCAGCAGCCCGTCGGTAACCCAGTACTTC. This encodes CASSPSVTQYF.